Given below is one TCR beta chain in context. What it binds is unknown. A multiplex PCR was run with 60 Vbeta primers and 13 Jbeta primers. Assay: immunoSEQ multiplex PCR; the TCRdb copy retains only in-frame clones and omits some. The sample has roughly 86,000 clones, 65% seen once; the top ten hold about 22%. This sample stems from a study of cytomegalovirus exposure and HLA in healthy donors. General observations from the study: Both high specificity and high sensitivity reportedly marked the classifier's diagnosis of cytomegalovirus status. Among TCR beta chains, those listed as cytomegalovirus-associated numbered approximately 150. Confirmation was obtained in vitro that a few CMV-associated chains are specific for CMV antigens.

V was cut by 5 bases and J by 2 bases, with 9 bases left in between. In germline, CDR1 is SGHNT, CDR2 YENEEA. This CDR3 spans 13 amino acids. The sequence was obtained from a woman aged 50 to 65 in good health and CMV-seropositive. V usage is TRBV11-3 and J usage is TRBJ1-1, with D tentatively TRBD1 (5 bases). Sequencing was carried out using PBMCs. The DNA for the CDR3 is TGTGCCAGCAGCCTAAGGGGTAACACTGAAGCTTTCTTT. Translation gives CASSLRGNTEAFF.